Each of the 10 T cell receptor beta chains below was sequenced from the same sample in a study of technical replicates of blood from several donors. Measured with immunoSEQ multiplex PCR; TCRdb has only the in-frame clones, and not every one. The sample carries more than 90,000 clones, over 95% recorded once. Sequenced: T cells isolated from PBMCs. The receptor source for this set is a human donor in good health.

This clone appeared once. The chain combines TRBV19 with TRBJ1-1; 7 positions agree with TRBD1. This CDR3 region has 15 residues. Germline lookup yields CDR1 LNHDA and CDR2 SQIVND (reference sequence). The V segment lost 3 bases and the J segment 7 bases; nucleotides outside the gene matches: 11. CDR3 protein: CASSMRQGKHNEAFF. The CDR3 region has the DNA TGTGCCAGTAGTATGCGACAGGGCAAACATAATGAAGCTTTCTTT.

The rearrangement uses TRBV5-1 and TRBJ2-5, with TRBD1 as a possible D gene (5 bases). This CDR3 spans 16 amino acids. V lost 3 bases, J lost 4 bases, and 19 bases lay in between. Germline CDR1 and CDR2: SGHRS and YFSETQ. The CDR3 coding sequence is TGCGCCAGCAGCTCACTTAACAGGTGGCAGGGAGAGACCCAGTACTTC. Its protein is CASSSLNRWQGETQYF. Filled out from reference TRBV5-1 and TRBJ2-5, the complete variable domain reads KAGVTQTPRYLIKTRGQQVTLSCSPISGHRSVSWYQQTPGQGLQFLFEYFSETQRNKGNFPGRFSGRQFSNSRSEMNVSTLELGDSALYLCASSSLNRWQGETQYFGPGTRLLVL.

As for this clone: Within the sample, other DNA sequences also encode this same CDR3. The CDR3 region has the DNA TGTGCCTGGAGTTTAAACCAAGAGACCCAGTACTTC. Protein sequence: CAWSLNQETQYF. The J gene is TRBJ2-5, the V gene TRBV30, with unresolved D. Trimming stripped 2 bases from V and 0 bases from J, with 4 bases between. CDR1 and CDR2 (germline): GTSNPN, SVGIG (reference sequence). This CDR3 spans 12 amino acids.

The chain carries TRBV9 and TRBJ2-1; D ambiguous. The CDR3 runs 13 residues. The germline CDR1 and CDR2 sequences are SGDLS and YYNGEE. V was pared by 2 bases and J by 10 bases, with 13 bases between. The CDR3 DNA sequence: TGTGCCAGCAGCGTCACAGCCCCCAGCGAGCAGTTCTTC. As protein: CASSVTAPSEQFF.

V gene TRBV29-1 combines with J gene TRBJ1-2; no clear D gene. Trimming cost V 3 bases and J 8 bases, with 25 bases left between them. This CDR3 has 16 residues. Germline loops: CDR1 SQVTM, CDR2 ANQGSEA. The CDR3 region is CSVEGLRDVIDLGYTF. CDR3 nucleotide sequence: TGCAGCGTTGAGGGCCTCAGAGACGTAATCGATTTAGGCTACACCTTC.

The chain has TRBV30 and TRBJ1-5; a possible D gene is TRBD1 (5 bases). The CDR3 sequence is 16 residues long. Trimming shortened V by 1 base and J by 0 bases, and 13 bases separated the two germline ends. CDR1 and CDR2 (germline): GTSNPN, SVGIG (reference sequence). The CDR3 sequence is CAWSGGGRYSNQPQHF. CDR3 bases: TGTGCCTGGAGTGGGGGGGGGAGATATAGCAATCAGCCCCAGCATTTT.

This clone came up once. This chain connects TRBV6-5 to TRBJ2-2; TRBD2 might be the D (5 bases). CDR1 is MNHEY, CDR2 SVGAGI, per germline. CDR3 size: 15 residues. Between the trimmed V and J ends, which lost 0 bases and 8 bases, there was a span of 13 bases. The CDR3 DNA sequence: TGTGCCAGCAGTTACTCCCAATTAGCGAGGGGGGAGCTGTTTTTT. Encoded protein: CASSYSQLARGELFF.

The chain employs TRBV11-2 and TRBJ2-7; TRBD2 agrees at 12 bases. In germline, CDR1 is SGHAT, CDR2 FQNNGV. The CDR3 totals 17 residues. The J segment lost 4 bases and the V segment lost 3 bases, leaving 10 bases of the junction unmatched. The DNA for the CDR3 is TGTGCCAGCAGCTTTTTAGTCCGACTAGCGGGGGCATACGAGCAGTACTTC. Translated, it gives CASSFLVRLAGAYEQYF. Full variable domain (remainder filled in from reference TRBV11-2 and TRBJ2-7): EAGVAQSPRYKIIEKRQSVAFWCNPISGHATLYWYQQILGQGPKLLIQFQNNGVVDDSQLPKDRFSAERLKGVDSTLKIQPAKLEDSAVYLCASSFLVRLAGAYEQYFGPGTRLTVT.

The chain has TRBV7-9 and TRBJ1-2; 8 bases are shared with TRBD1. The CDR3 contains 13 residues. The V segment lost 5 bases and the J segment 10 bases; nucleotides outside the gene matches: 9. Germline CDR1 reads SEHNR; CDR2 reads FQNEAQ (reference sequence). DNA for the CDR3: TGTGCCAGCAGCCCCCGGGACAGGAGAGACTACACCTTC. As protein: CASSPRDRRDYTF.

V and J are TRBV7-3 and TRBJ2-2; D possibly corresponds to TRBD1 (5 bases). This CDR3 region has 13 residues. Deletions cut 7 bases from V and 4 bases from J, with 10 bases between. Germline values: CDR1 SGHTA, CDR2 FQGTGA. The CDR3: CASMDQGTGELFF. CDR3 DNA sequence: TGTGCCAGCATGGATCAGGGCACCGGGGAGCTGTTTTTT.